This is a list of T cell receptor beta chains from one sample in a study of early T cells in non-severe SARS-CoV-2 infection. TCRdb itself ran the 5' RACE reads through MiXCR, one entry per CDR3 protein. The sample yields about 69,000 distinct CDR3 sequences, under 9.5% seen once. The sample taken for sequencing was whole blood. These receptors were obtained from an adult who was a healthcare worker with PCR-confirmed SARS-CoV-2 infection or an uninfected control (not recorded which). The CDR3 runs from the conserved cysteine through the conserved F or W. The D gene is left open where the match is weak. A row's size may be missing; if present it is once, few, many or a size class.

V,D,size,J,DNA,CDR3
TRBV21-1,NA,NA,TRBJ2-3,TGTGCCAGCAGCAGCAGGGGGTACACAGATACGCAGTATTTT,CASSSRGYTDTQYF
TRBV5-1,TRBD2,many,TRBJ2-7,TGCGCCAGCAGCTATGGACTAGCGGGCTACGAGCAGTACTTC,CASSYGLAGYEQYF
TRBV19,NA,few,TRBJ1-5,TGTGCCAGTAGTAGACGGGACAGCAATCAGCCCCAGCATTTT,CASSRRDSNQPQHF
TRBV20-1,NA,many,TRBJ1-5,TGCAGTGCTACAGCCAGGGGTCGGCAGCCCCAGCATTTT,CSATARGRQPQHF
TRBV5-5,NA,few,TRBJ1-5,TGTGCCAGCAGCTTGGATCCCGGCCAGGGGACGTATCAGCCCCAGCATTTT,CASSLDPGQGTYQPQHF
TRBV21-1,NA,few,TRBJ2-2,TGTGCCAGCAGCAAAATTCAGAAGGCGGGCACCGGGGAGCTGTTTTTT,CASSKIQKAGTGELFF
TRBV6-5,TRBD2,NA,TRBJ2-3,TGTGCCAGCAGTTACTCAACTATAGCGGGGGGCCCTGTCGATACGCAGTATTTT,CASSYSTIAGGPVDTQYF
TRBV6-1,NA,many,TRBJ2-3,TGTGCCGCAGAGTGGAGTATCAGCACAGATACGCAGTATTTT,CAAEWSISTDTQYF
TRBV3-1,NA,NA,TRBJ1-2,TGTGCCAGCAGCCAAGCGAGAAGCAACTATGGCTACACCTTC,CASSQARSNYGYTF
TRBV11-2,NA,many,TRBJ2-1,TGTGCCAGCAGCCTCTTCAATGAGCAGTTCTTC,CASSLFNEQFF
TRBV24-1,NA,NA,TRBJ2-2,TGTGCCACCAGTGATACCACCCATTCGGGGGTCACCGGGGAGCTGTTTTTT,CATSDTTHSGVTGELFF
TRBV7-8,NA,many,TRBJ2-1,TGTGCCAGCAGCCTCGGAACTAACAATGAGCAGTTCTTC,CASSLGTNNEQFF
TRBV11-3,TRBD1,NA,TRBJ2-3,TGTGCCAGCAGCCGACAGGGCCACACAGATACGCAGTATTTT,CASSRQGHTDTQYF
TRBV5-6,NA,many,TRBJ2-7,TGTGCCAGCAGCTTGGTTGGGACCACAGACTTCTACGAGCAGTACTTC,CASSLVGTTDFYEQYF
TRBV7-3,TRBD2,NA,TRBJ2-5,TGTGCCAGCAGCCGCTACGGGGGACTAGTCCAAGAGACCCAGTACTTC,CASSRYGGLVQETQYF
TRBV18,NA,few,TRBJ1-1,TGTGCCAGCTCGCGAGCCATTGCGACGGGGAACACTGAAGCTTTCTTT,CASSRAIATGNTEAFF
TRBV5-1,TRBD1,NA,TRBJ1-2,TGCGCCAGCAGCTCCACAGGGGTGATCTATGGCTACACCTTC,CASSSTGVIYGYTF
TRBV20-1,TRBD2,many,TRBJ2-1,TGCAGTGGGACTAGCGGGGGGGCCTCCTACAATGAGCAGTTCTTC,CSGTSGGASYNEQFF
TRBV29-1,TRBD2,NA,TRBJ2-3,TGCAGCGCTGACCCGGGGGGGCGGGCGCAGTATTTT,CSADPGGRAQYF
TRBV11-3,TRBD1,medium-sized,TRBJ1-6,TGTGCCAGCAGCTCCGGGACAGTGAATTCACCCCTCCACTTT,CASSSGTVNSPLHF
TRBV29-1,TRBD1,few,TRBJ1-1,TGCAGCGCCCTGGACAGGGGCGCTGAAGCTTTCTTT,CSALDRGAEAFF
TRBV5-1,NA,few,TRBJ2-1,TGCGCCAGCAAGGGGGGAATTGATGAGCAGTTCTTC,CASKGGIDEQFF
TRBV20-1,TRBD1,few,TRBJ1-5,TGCAGTGCTGGAGCCCGGGACAGCGGGCCCCAGCATTTT,CSAGARDSGPQHF
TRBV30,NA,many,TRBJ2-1,TGTGCCTGGAGTGTAGCCAATGAGCAGTTCTTC,CAWSVANEQFF
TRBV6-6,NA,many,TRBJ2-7,TGTGCCAGCAGTTCGATCTACGAGCAGTACTTC,CASSSIYEQYF
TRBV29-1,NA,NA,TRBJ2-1,TGCAGCGTGTCCGTTAGGGACTACAATGAGCAGTTCTTC,CSVSVRDYNEQFF
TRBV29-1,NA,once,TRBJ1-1,TGCAGCGTTGCAATGGACACTGAAGCTTTCTTT,CSVAMDTEAFF
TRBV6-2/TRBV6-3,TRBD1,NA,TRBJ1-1,TGTGCCAGCAGATCAGGGGGGACCGATGAAGCTTTCTTT,CASRSGGTDEAFF